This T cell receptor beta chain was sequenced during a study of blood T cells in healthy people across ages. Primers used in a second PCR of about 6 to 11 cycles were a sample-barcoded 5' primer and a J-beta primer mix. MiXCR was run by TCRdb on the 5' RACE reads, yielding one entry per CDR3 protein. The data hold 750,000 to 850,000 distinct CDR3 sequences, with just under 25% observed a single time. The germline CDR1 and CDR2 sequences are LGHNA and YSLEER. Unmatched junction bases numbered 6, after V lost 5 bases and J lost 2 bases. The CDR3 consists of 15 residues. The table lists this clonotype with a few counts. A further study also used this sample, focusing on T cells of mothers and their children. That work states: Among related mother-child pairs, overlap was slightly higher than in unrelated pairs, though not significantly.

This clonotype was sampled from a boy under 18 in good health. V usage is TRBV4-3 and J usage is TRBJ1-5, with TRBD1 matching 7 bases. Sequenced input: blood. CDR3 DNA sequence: TGCGCCAGCAGCTTAGACAGGGAGCGCAATCAGCCCCAGCATTTT. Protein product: CASSLDRERNQPQHF.